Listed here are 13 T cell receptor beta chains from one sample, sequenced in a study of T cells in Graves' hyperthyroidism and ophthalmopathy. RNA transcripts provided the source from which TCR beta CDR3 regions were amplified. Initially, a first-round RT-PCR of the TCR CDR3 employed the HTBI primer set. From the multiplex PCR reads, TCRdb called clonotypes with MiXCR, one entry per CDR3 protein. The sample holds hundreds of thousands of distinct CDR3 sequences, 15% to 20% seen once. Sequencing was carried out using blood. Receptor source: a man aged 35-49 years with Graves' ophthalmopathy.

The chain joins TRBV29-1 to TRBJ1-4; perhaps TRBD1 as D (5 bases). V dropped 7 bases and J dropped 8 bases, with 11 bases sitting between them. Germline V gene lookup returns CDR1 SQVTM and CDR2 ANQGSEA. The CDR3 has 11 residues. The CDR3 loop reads CSGGAPEKLFF. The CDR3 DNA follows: TGCAGCGGCGGGGCCCCCGAAAAACTGTTTTTT.

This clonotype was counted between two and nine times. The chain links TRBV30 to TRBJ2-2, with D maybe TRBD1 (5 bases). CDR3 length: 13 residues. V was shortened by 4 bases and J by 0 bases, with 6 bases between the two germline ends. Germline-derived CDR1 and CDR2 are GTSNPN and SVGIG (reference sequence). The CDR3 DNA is TGTGCCTGGAAACAGGCGAACACCGGGGAGCTGTTTTTT. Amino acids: CAWKQANTGELFF.

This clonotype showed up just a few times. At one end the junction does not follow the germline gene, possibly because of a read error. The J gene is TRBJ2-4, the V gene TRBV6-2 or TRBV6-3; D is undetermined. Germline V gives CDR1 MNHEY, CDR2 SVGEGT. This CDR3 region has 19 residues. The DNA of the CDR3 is TGTGCCAGCAGTAACTCCGTGGTGGGTAGCCAAGCAGCCAAAAACATTCAGTACTTC. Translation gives CASSNSVVGSQAAKNIQYF.

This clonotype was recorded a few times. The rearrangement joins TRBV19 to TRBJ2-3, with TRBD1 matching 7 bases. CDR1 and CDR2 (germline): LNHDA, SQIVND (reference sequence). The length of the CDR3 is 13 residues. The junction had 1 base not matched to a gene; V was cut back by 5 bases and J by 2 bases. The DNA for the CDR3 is TGTGCCAGTAGTGAGGGGGCCACAGATACGCAGTATTTT. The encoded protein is CASSEGATDTQYF. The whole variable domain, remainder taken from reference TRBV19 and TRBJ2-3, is DGGITQSPKYLFRKEGQNVTLSCEQNLNHDAMYWYRQDPGQGLRLIYYSQIVNDFQKGDIAEGYSVSREKKESFPLTVTSAQKNPTAFYLCASSEGATDTQYFGPGTRLTVL.

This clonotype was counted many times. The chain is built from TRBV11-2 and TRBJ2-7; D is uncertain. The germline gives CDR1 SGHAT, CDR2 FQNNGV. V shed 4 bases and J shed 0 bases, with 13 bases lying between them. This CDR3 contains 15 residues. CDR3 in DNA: TGTGCCAGCAGCTCCGGGTCCGGTATCTCCTACGAGCAGTACTTC. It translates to CASSSGSGISYEQYF.

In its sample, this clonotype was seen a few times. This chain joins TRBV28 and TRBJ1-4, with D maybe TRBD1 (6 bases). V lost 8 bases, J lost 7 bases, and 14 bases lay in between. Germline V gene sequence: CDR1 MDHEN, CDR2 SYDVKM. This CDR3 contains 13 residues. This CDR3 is CASRAGVSEKLFF. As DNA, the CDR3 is TGTGCCAGCCGCGCAGGGGTGAGTGAAAAACTGTTTTTT.

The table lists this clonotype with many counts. The CDR3 DNA reads TGTGCCAGCAGCCAAGAAGGATTGGGGCAGGGCAGTATCCAAGAGACCCAGTACTTC. Translated: CASSQEGLGQGSIQETQYF. The rearrangement links TRBV3-1 to TRBJ2-5; D perhaps matches TRBD1 (5 bases). The germline V gene has CDR1 LGHDT and CDR2 YNNKEL (reference sequence). V was pared by 0 bases and J by 1 base, with 21 bases between. This CDR3 has 19 amino acids.

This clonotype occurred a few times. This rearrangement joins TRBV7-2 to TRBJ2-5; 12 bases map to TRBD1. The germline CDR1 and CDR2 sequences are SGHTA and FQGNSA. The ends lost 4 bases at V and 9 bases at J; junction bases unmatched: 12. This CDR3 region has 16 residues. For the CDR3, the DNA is TGTGCCAGCAGCTGGTCCGGGACAGGGGGCATAATGCCCCAGTACTTC. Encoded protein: CASSWSGTGGIMPQYF.

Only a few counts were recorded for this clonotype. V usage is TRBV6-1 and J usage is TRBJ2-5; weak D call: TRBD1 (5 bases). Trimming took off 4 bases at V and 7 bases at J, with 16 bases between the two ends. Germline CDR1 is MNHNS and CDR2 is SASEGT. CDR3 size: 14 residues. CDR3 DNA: TGTGCCAGCAGTGGACAGAGGACGCAGGGGACCCAGTACTTC. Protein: CASSGQRTQGTQYF.

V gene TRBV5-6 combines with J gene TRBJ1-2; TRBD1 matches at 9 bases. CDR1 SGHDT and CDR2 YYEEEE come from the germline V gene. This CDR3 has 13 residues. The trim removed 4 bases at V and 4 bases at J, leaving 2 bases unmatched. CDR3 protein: CASSTTGGYGYTF. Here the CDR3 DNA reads TGTGCCAGCAGCACGACAGGGGGCTATGGCTACACCTTC.

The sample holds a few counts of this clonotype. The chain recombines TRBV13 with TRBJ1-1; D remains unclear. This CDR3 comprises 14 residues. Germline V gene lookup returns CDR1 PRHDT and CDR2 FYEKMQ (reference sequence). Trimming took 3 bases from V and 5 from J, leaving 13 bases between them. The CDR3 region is CASSFPGGQTEAFF. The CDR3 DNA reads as TGTGCCAGCAGCTTCCCGGGAGGGCAAACTGAAGCTTTCTTT.

CDR3 region: CSVSQGRGRGYTF. The CDR3 DNA reads TGCAGCGTTTCGCAGGGCCGAGGTCGAGGCTACACCTTC. This chain uses TRBV29-1 with TRBJ1-2, with D perhaps TRBD1 (5 bases). The CDR3 is 13 amino acids. The germline V gene has CDR1 SQVTM and CDR2 ANQGSEA. Trimming cost V 5 bases and J 8 bases, with 18 bases left between them. Combining the CDR3 with reference TRBV29-1 and TRBJ1-2 gives the whole variable domain SAVISQKPSRDICQRGTSLTIQCQVDSQVTMMFWYRQQPGQSLTLIATANQGSEATYESGFVIDKFPISRPNLTFSTLTVSNMSPEDSSIYLCSVSQGRGRGYTFGSGTRLTVV.

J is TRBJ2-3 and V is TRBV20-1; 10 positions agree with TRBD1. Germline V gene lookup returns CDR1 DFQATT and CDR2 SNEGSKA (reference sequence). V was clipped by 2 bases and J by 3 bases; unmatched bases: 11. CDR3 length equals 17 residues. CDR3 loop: CSARRQGAMLRTDTQYF. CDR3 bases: TGCAGTGCTAGAAGACAGGGGGCTATGTTAAGGACAGATACGCAGTATTTT.